The T cell receptor beta chain described here comes from a study of cytomegalovirus exposure and HLA in healthy donors. Study results and caveats: Confirmation was obtained in vitro that a few CMV-associated chains are specific for CMV antigens.

Comment on this clone: Its antigen remains unidentified.

Germline V gives CDR1 SQVTM, CDR2 ANQGSEA. This CDR3 spans 16 amino acids. V lost 4 bases, J lost 2 bases, and 9 bases stayed unmatched. Here immunoSEQ multiplex PCR was the method, and the copy in TCRdb shows in-frame clones only, minus some. Counted here are approximately 160,000 clones, about 89% occurring once; the ten biggest clones make up 3% to 3.5%. The rearrangement uses TRBV29-1 and TRBJ2-1; 9 positions agree with TRBD2. The clonotype comes from a woman aged 18-30 years in good health and CMV-seropositive. Sequenced input: PBMCs. The CDR3 nucleotides read TGCAGCGTTGCTGAACGGGGCGGGGGGGCCTACAATGAGCAGTTCTTC. Translating gives CSVAERGGGAYNEQFF.